The subject of this entry is one TCR beta chain. The antigen remains unidentified. The germline gives CDR1 MNHEY, CDR2 SVGAGI. The CDR3 has 15 residues. V was shortened by 6 bases and J by 0 bases, with 14 bases between the two germline ends. The sample is drawn from a study of T cell repertoires in cytomegalovirus infection. Overall study findings and caveats: What dominated the ex vivo response were HLA-C-restricted CMV-specific TCR beta clonotypes.

TCRdb redid the calling of the reads with MiXCR, one entry per CDR3 protein. The table shows some 220,000 distinct CDR3 sequences, with roughly 34% occurring only once. This chain connects TRBV6-5 to TRBJ1-1, with D unresolved. The sequences come from CD8+ T cells from cultured PBMCs, collected from culture after CMV antigen stimulation. This sequence originates from a human donor in good health (CMV status not recorded). Some clones in this sample may be carry-over from other donors' samples. As DNA, the CDR3 is TGTGCCAGCAGCCAACAACAGACCCTGAACACTGAAGCTTTCTTT. This sequence encodes CASSQQQTLNTEAFF.